The sequence of this TCR beta chain was determined in a study of blood T cell repertoires in COVID-19. Generated by immunoSEQ multiplex PCR, the TCRdb table keeps only in-frame clones and is missing some. The sample records approximately 300,000 clones, roughly 90% being singletons. Germline loops: CDR1 LNHDA, CDR2 SQIVND (reference sequence). The junction had 4 bases not matched to a gene; V was cut back by 7 bases and J by 1 base. This CDR3 is 14 amino acids long. V is TRBV19 and J is TRBJ1-1, with 9 bases matching TRBD1. The specimen sequenced was peripheral blood. This receptor was taken from a woman aged 45-65 years with active or convalescent COVID-19. The chain's CDR3 is CASTLGQGNTEAFF. CDR3 bases: TGTGCCAGTACCCTGGGACAGGGGAACACTGAAGCTTTCTTT.